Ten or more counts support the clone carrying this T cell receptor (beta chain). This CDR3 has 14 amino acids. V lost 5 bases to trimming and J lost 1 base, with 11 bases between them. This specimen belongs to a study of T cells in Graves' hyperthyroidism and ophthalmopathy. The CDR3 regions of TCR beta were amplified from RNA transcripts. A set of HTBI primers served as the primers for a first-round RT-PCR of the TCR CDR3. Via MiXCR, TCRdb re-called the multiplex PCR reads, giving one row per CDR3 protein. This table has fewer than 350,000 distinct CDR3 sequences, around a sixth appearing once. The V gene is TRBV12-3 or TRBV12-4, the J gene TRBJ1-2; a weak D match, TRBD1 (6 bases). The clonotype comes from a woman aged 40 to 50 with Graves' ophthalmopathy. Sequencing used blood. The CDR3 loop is CASSQGTLNYGYTF. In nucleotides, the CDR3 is TGTGCCAGCAGTCAGGGGACACTTAACTATGGCTACACCTTC.